These 17 T cell receptor beta chains were all obtained from the same sample, sequenced in a study of beta chain features in type 1 diabetes. The entirety of the isolated RNA underwent reverse transcription, so expressed TCRB transcripts were sequenced. Clones were read by immunoSEQ multiplex PCR, and TCRdb kept only the in-frame ones, dropping some. The data contain about 120,000 clones, around 16% of them singletons. These receptors' targets are unknown. Findings of the study overall: Within each of all four CD4+ subsets, Type 1 diabetes patients had TCRB CDR3s that were moderately but significantly shorter.

Sequences were obtained from central memory CD4+ T cells from blood. These receptors were taken from a man between 18 and 35 years old with type 1 diabetes.

This clone was observed a handful of times. V gene TRBV7-2 combines with J gene TRBJ1-6, with 9 bases identical to TRBD1. The CDR3 contains 14 residues. Germline loops: CDR1 SGHTA, CDR2 FQGNSA. V dropped 5 bases and J dropped 10; count of bases not matched to a gene: 6. The CDR3 DNA reads as TGTGCCAGCAGCCCGGGACAGGGAGAATCACCCCTCCACTTT. This codes for CASSPGQGESPLHF. Using reference TRBV7-2 and TRBJ1-6 for the parts outside the CDR3, the full variable domain is GAGVSQSPSNKVTEKGKDVELRCDPISGHTALYWYRQSLGQGLEFLIYFQGNSAPDKSGLPSDRFSAERTGGSVSTLTIQRTQQEDSAVYLCASSPGQGESPLHFGNGTRLTVT.

J is TRBJ2-7 and V is TRBV18, with D possibly TRBD1 on 5 matching bases. V was shortened by 1 base and J by 5 bases, with 12 bases between the two germline ends. The length of the CDR3 is 14 residues. In germline, CDR1 is KGHSH, CDR2 LQKENI. CDR3 amino acids: CASSPQGRVDEQYF. The CDR3 DNA reads TGTGCCAGCTCACCACAGGGCAGGGTGGACGAGCAGTACTTC.

V usage is TRBV29-1 and J usage is TRBJ2-5; 7 positions agree with TRBD1. With 8 bases clipped from V and 4 bases from J, the junction kept 10 bases outside the gene matches. This CDR3 region has 13 residues. Per the germline V gene, CDR1 is SQVTM and CDR2 is ANQGSEA. This CDR3 reads CSPPRGIIETQYF. Written as DNA, the CDR3 is TGCAGCCCACCCAGGGGGATCATAGAGACCCAGTACTTC.

This clone was seen only a few times. This chain connects TRBV4-2 to TRBJ2-1, with TRBD2 as a possible D gene (5 bases). Germline-derived CDR1 and CDR2 are LGHNA and YNFKEQ. V was trimmed by 8 bases and J by 0 bases, leaving 11 bases between them. The CDR3 runs to 14 residues. CDR3 sequence: CASHTRASYNEQFF. The DNA for the CDR3 is TGTGCCAGCCACACTAGAGCCTCCTACAATGAGCAGTTCTTC.

There are a few counts of this clone. This chain connects TRBV7-2 to TRBJ2-5; D might be TRBD1 or TRBD2, each matching 6 bases. Germline V lookup: CDR1 SGHTA, CDR2 FQGNSA. V dropped 1 base and J dropped 4 bases, with 10 bases sitting between them. The CDR3 is 14 amino acids. The CDR3 coding sequence is TGTGCCAGCAGCTTAGTAGGGGGGTTAGAGACCCAGTACTTC. Translated: CASSLVGGLETQYF.

The V gene is TRBV27, the J gene TRBJ2-7; D gene ambiguous. Deletions cut 5 bases from V and 4 bases from J, with 12 bases between. Germline CDR1 MNHEY, CDR2 SMNVEV (reference sequence). CDR3 length: 13 residues. CDR3 protein: CASSPRNGYEQYF. The DNA for the CDR3 is TGTGCCAGCAGTCCTCGTAACGGGTACGAGCAGTACTTC.

A word on this clone: A single base is all that separates this from a far larger clone, so a read error is likely. The chain couples TRBV18 to TRBJ2-1, with 11 bases fitting TRBD1. CDR1 and CDR2 (germline): KGHSH, LQKENI. The CDR3 sequence is 16 residues long. In nucleotides, the CDR3 is TGTGCCAGCGCACCACGTCAGGACAGGGGGCAGGAAGAGCAGTTCTTC. Translated, it gives CASAPRQDRGQEEQFF.

Concerning this clone: The identical CDR3 is also encoded by other nucleotide sequences in the sample. The chain combines TRBV30 with TRBJ2-7, with 15 bases that match TRBD2. Losses at the gene ends were 2 bases for V and 4 bases for J; bases not matched to a gene: 9. Per germline, CDR1 GTSNPN and CDR2 SVGIG (reference sequence). This CDR3 contains 17 residues. The CDR3 nucleotides read TGTGCCTGGAGTCGGGGGACTAGCGGGAGGCTCCTTTACGAGCAGTACTTC. This translates into CAWSRGTSGRLLYEQYF. Combining the CDR3 with reference TRBV30 and TRBJ2-7 gives the whole variable domain SQTIHQWPATLVQPVGSPLSLECTVEGTSNPNLYWYRQAAGRGLQLLFYSVGIGQISSEVPQNLSASRPQDRQFILSSKKLLLSDSGFYLCAWSRGTSGRLLYEQYFGPGTRLTVT.

This clone was seen only a few times. The V and J genes are TRBV29-1 and TRBJ2-7; D remains ambiguous. Between the trimmed V and J ends, which lost 0 bases and 3 bases, there was a span of 6 bases. The CDR3 runs to 12 residues. Germline values: CDR1 SQVTM, CDR2 ANQGSEA. CDR3 DNA: TGCAGCGTTGAAGATCCCGGCTACGAGCAGTACTTC. Translation gives CSVEDPGYEQYF.

The J gene is TRBJ2-1, the V gene TRBV7-2; D is unclear. Germline-derived CDR1 and CDR2 are SGHTA and FQGNSA. V was clipped by 4 bases and J by 6 bases, with 10 bases between them. The CDR3 sequence is 13 residues long. CDR3 amino acids: CASSSGVSNEQFF. The CDR3 DNA follows: TGTGCCAGCAGCTCCGGAGTATCCAATGAGCAGTTCTTC.

V and J are TRBV15 and TRBJ2-1; possible D gene TRBD1, 6 bases. The CDR3 runs to 18 residues. Per germline, CDR1 LNHNV and CDR2 YYDKDF (reference sequence). Trimming removed 0 bases from V and 3 bases from J, with 18 bases in between. The CDR3 reads CATSRDRGAGVGYNEQFF. CDR3 sequence (DNA): TGTGCCACCAGCAGAGATCGAGGGGCAGGGGTAGGCTACAATGAGCAGTTCTTC.

This clone was counted ten times or more. Compared with germline, one end of the junction differs, possibly owing to a read error. The J gene is TRBJ2-1, the V gene TRBV29-1, with a possible D match to TRBD2 (6 bases). This CDR3 comprises 13 residues. Germline values: CDR1 SQVTM, CDR2 ANQGSEA. As DNA, the CDR3 is TGCAGCTTTGAGCGGGCCTTCTACAATGAGCAGTTCTTC. Protein sequence: CSFERAFYNEQFF.

This chain uses TRBV4-2 with TRBJ2-5; D gene uncertain. Between the trimmed V and J ends, which lost 0 bases and 1 base, there was a span of 9 bases. Germline V lookup: CDR1 LGHNA, CDR2 YNFKEQ. CDR3 size: 15 residues. The CDR3 DNA reads TGTGCCAGCAGCCAAGAGCGACAATCCCAAGAGACCCAGTACTTC. Protein product: CASSQERQSQETQYF.

The V gene is TRBV30, the J gene TRBJ2-1; TRBD2 matches at 11 bases. Germline lookup yields CDR1 GTSNPN and CDR2 SVGIG (reference sequence). The CDR3 length is 13 residues. The J segment lost 8 bases and the V segment lost 3 bases, leaving 3 bases of the junction unmatched. CDR3 residues: CAWRLAGGHEQFF. For the CDR3, the DNA is TGTGCCTGGAGGCTAGCGGGAGGCCATGAGCAGTTCTTC.

The gene calls are TRBV18 and TRBJ1-4; D is undetermined. Trimming left V 2 bases short and J 10 bases short, with 8 bases between. The CDR3 totals 12 residues. Germline CDR1 and CDR2: KGHSH and LQKENI. The CDR3: CASSPGVGKLFF. The CDR3 DNA reads TGTGCCAGCTCACCAGGAGTGGGAAAACTGTTTTTT.

This clone has just a few counts. The rearrangement links TRBV30 to TRBJ2-1; D unresolved. Trimming took 0 bases from V and 0 from J, leaving 9 bases between them. The CDR3 spans 15 residues. From germline, CDR1 is GTSNPN and CDR2 SVGIG (reference sequence). CDR3 coding DNA: TGTGCCTGGAGTGTTATAGACCGCTCCTACAATGAGCAGTTCTTC. It specifies CAWSVIDRSYNEQFF.

This clone was recorded a few times. The rearrangement links TRBV4-1 to TRBJ1-3, with D perhaps TRBD1 (6 bases). Deletions cut 2 bases from V and 2 bases from J, with 10 bases between. Germline CDR1 reads MGHRA; CDR2 reads YSYEKL. This CDR3 is 15 amino acids long. The CDR3 DNA follows: TGCGCCAGCAGCCAAACAGGGATAACTGGAAACACCATATATTTT. Amino acids: CASSQTGITGNTIYF.